This T cell receptor (beta chain) was documented in a study of blood T cells in healthy people across ages (dated by TCRdb to 2015 to 2017). Context from the whole study: In model experiments, roughly one uniquely barcoded TCR beta cDNA molecule per two T cells was captured by template switching. The study analyzed two additional independent replicas of 1 million unique cDNA reads from the same blood draw for two donors, one aged 18 to 29 and one aged 80 or older. The donors were divided into four age groups: young (average approximately 15 years), middle-aged (roughly 40), aged (about 60) and long-lived (more than 75). To avoid experimental bias, donors of different ages were randomly spread across the sequencing lanes. To track age-related changes in TCR beta repertoire diversity, the study relied on deep sequencing normalized with unique cDNA molecular identifiers.

Donors were a few dozen systemically healthy Caucasian individuals from Russia aged about 6 to 100 years. Approximately 10 milliliters of peripheral blood were collected from each donor into EDTA-treated Vacutainer tubes. PBMCs were isolated by Ficoll-Paque density-gradient centrifugation, with at least 6.5 million obtained per sample. Total RNA, at least 6 micrograms per sample, was extracted from PBMCs with Trizol reagent. For every donor, flow cytometry on a PBMC aliquot measured the percentage of naive CD45RAhigh/CD27high T cells. What the study reported, not specific to this receptor: Observed TCR beta diversity per million T cells fell roughly linearly with age, and a significant reduction was already apparent by age around 40. There was a strong correlation between observed TCR beta diversity and the percentage of naive T cells measured by flow cytometry. The long-lived group showed more naive CD4+ T cells, fewer expanded clones and increased TCR diversity than the aged group, suggesting age selection. Because the CMV infection status of the donors was unknown, age-related changes in expanded clonotypes may potentially have been confounded. Estimates of total diversity based on one million sequenced T cells were considered lower bounds and underestimates. Bulk unsorted PBMC profiling prevented conclusive comparison of naive and antigen-experienced compartments.

Library preparation employed 5' RACE. The sequencer was an Illumina HiSeq 2500. A second PCR of about 6 to 11 cycles was performed with a sample-barcoded 5' primer and a J-beta primer mix. A template-switch 5' adaptor carrying 12 random nucleotides introduced a unique molecular identifier onto each TCR beta cDNA molecule. At least 2.5 million CDR3-containing paired-end reads were obtained from each sample. All of the RNA was converted into first-strand cDNA using the Mint cDNA synthesis kit, with a TRBC-specific oligonucleotide serving as the primer. After uracil-DNA glycosylase treatment, a first 18-cycle PCR used universal primers M1SS and BC2_uni_R on all cDNA. In the authors' own workflow: For normalization, 1 million high-quality reads were randomly selected from each sample, with every read carrying a distinct molecular identifier. Instead of being binned into consensus sequences, reads with shared molecular identifiers were discarded. CDR3 identification, clonotype clustering and error correction used MiTCR with a Q25 quality threshold and the strictest error-elimination algorithm. Lower-bound total TCR beta diversity was estimated with a nonparametric unseen species model using Euler transformation. TCRdb trimmed public reads at Q25 via fastp, called clones via MiXCR and kept in-frame beta chains. Identical CDR3 protein sequences are pooled into one entry, listed with their most common genes and DNA. TCRdb's processing, not the authors' own work, is the source of the V and J calls. Within this sample are more than 1.4 million distinct CDR3 sequences, with approximately 38% of them counted one time only. 6.5% to 10% of the sample is held by the ten biggest clonotypes.

Reading from cysteine to phenylalanine, the CDR3 counts 11 amino acids. Only the CDR3 part of the read is kept: 33 bases, read in frame from the first base. Ends trimmed: V by 5 bases, J by 8 bases; bases unmatched to a gene: 5. From a lookup of the germline V gene (reference sequence), CDR1 and CDR2 are DFQATT and SNEGSKA. In its sample, this clonotype was seen a few times. Its antigen remains unidentified. One base away there is no much larger clone; base qualities are not given. The receptor was isolated from a woman younger than 30 in good health. The sequenced sample consisted of blood. The chain is made from TRBV20-1 and TRBJ1-2, with TRBD1 matching 7 junction bases. CDR3 reads: CSARTGEGYTF. The DNA reads TGCAGTGCTCGTACAGGGGAGGGCTACACCTTC.